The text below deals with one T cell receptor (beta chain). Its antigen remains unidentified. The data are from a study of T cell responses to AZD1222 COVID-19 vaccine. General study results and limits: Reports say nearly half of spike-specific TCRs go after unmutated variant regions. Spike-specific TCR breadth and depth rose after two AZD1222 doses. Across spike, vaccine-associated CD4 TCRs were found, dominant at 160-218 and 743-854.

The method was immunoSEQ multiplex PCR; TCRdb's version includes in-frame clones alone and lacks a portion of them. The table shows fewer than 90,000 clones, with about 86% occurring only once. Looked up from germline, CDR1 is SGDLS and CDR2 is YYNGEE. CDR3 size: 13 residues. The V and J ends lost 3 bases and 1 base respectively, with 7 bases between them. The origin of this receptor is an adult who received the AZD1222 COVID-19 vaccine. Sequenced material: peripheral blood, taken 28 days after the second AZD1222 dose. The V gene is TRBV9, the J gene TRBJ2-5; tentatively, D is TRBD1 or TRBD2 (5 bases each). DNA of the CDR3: TGTGCCAGCAGCGGGGACCCCCAAGAGACCCAGTACTTC. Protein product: CASSGDPQETQYF.